This TCR beta chain emerged from a study of cytomegalovirus exposure and HLA in healthy donors. This clone was observed once. It was with 60 Vbeta and 13 Jbeta primers that the PCR ran. The protocol was immunoSEQ multiplex PCR, while the TCRdb copy is restricted to in-frame clones and leaves out a portion. The profile shows approximately 150,000 clones, roughly 77% of them singletons. With 4 bases removed from V and 6 bases from J, the gap between germline ends came to 16 bases. The CDR3 runs 15 residues. In germline, CDR1 is SGHRS, CDR2 YFSETQ. The specimen was PBMCs. The chain carries TRBV5-1 and TRBJ1-4; no definite D call. This sequence was found in a male donor in good health and CMV-seronegative. The CDR3 is CASSEGSGVDEKLFF. CDR3 DNA: TGCGCCAGCAGCGAGGGATCCGGGGTAGATGAAAAACTGTTTTTT.